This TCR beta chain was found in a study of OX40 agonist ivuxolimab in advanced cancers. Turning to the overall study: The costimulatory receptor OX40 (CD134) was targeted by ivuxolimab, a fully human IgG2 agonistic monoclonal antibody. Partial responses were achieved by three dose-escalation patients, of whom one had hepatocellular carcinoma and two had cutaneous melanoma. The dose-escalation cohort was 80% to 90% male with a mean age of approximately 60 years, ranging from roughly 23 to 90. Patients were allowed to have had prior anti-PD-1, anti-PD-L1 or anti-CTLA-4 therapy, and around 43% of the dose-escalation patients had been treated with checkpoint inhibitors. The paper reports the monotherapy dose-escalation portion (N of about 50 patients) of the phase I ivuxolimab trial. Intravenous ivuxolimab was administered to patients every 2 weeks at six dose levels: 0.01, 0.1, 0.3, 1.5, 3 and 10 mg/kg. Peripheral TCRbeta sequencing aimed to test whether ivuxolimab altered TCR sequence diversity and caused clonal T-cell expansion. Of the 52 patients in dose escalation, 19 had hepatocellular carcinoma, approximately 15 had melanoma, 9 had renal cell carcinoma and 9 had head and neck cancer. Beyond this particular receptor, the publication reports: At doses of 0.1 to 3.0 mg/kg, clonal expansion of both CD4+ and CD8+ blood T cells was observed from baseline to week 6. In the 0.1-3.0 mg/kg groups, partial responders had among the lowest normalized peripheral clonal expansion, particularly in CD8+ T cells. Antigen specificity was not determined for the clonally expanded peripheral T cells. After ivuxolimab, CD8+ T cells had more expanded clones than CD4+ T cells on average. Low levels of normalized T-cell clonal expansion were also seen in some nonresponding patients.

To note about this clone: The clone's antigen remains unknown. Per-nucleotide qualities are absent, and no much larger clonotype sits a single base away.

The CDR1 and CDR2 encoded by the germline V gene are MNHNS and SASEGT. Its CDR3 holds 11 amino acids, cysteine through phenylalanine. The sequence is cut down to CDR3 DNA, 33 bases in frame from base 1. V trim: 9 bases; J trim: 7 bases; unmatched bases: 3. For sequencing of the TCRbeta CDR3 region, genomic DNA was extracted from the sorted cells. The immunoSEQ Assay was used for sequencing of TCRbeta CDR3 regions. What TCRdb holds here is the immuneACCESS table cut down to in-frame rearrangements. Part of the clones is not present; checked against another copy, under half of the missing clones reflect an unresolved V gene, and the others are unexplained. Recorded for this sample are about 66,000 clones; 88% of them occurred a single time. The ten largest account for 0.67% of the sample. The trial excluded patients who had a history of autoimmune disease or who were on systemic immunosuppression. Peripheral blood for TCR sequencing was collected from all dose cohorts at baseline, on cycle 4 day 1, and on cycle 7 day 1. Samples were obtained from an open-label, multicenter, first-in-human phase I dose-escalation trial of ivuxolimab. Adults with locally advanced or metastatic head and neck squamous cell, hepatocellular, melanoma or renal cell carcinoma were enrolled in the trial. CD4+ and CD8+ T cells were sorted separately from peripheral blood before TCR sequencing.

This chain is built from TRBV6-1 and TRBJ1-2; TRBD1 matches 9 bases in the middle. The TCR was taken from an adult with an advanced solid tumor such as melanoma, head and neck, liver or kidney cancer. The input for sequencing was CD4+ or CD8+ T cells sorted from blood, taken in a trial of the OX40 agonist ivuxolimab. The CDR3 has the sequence CASGTGSGYTF. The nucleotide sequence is TGTGCCAGTGGGACAGGGAGTGGCTACACCTTC.